Below, one TCR beta chain is given with its context. What it recognizes is unknown. Per the germline V gene, CDR1 is MDHEN and CDR2 is SYDVKM. The CDR3 runs 15 residues. V was pared by 4 bases and J by 1 base, with 13 bases between. This entry comes from a study of T cell repertoires in cytomegalovirus infection. Across the whole study: Researchers turned to recently identified HLA-C-restricted CMV epitopes as well as well-studied HLA-B-restricted ones. Matching HLA type and CMV infection were both indicated by public TCR beta signatures.

TCRdb reprocessed the reads via MiXCR and lists one record per CDR3 protein. The sample carries 110,000 or so distinct CDR3 sequences, around 29% recorded once. The study's findings and limits: Carriers of CMV plus the relevant HLA were identified by cumulative public TCR beta family frequency. The response measured ex vivo was dominated by TCR beta clonotypes (HLA-C-restricted and CMV-specific).

Material: CD8+ T cells from cultured PBMCs, obtained from culture after CMV antigen stimulation. The TCR was taken from a human donor in good health (CMV status not recorded). Some clones in this sample may be carry-over from other donors' samples. The rearrangement joins TRBV28 to TRBJ2-5; D is possibly TRBD2 (5 bases). The CDR3 sequence: CASSSPQRLQETQYF. The CDR3 DNA reads TGTGCCAGCAGTTCCCCCCAGCGGCTCCAAGAGACCCAGTACTTC.